The 22 T cell receptor beta chains below come from one sample, sequenced in a study of blood T cell repertoires in COVID-19. The method was immunoSEQ multiplex PCR; TCRdb's version includes in-frame clones alone and lacks a portion of them. The table lists approximately 130,000 clones, roughly 79% of them singletons. The material sequenced was peripheral blood. All receptors derive from a man older than 75 with acute or convalescent COVID-19.

V gene TRBV25-1 combines with J gene TRBJ1-4; no firm D call. The V and J ends lost 1 base and 4 bases respectively, with 10 bases between them. Looked up from germline, CDR1 is MGHDK and CDR2 is SYGVNS. This CDR3 has 15 amino acids. CDR3 nucleotide sequence: TGTGCCAGCAGTGAATTTATGGCTGGTAATGAAAAACTGTTTTTT. Residues: CASSEFMAGNEKLFF.

This clone was recorded a few times. The genes are TRBV27 and TRBJ1-5; D is unresolved. Looked up from germline, CDR1 is MNHEY and CDR2 is SMNVEV (reference sequence). The CDR3 loop spans 12 amino acids. Trimming shortened V by 6 bases and J by 6 bases, and 9 bases separated the two germline ends. The CDR3 DNA follows: TGTGCCAGCAGCCGCCTCGGTCAGCCCCAGCATTTT. Amino acid sequence: CASSRLGQPQHF.

V gene TRBV5-1 combines with J gene TRBJ2-5; D unresolved. From germline, CDR1 is SGHRS and CDR2 YFSETQ. V was shortened by 5 bases and J by 1 base, with 6 bases between the two germline ends. CDR3 length: 12 amino acids. This CDR3 reads CASSSSQETQYF. The CDR3 DNA follows: TGCGCCAGCAGTTCATCCCAAGAGACCCAGTACTTC. Filled out from reference TRBV5-1 and TRBJ2-5, the complete variable domain reads KAGVTQTPRYLIKTRGQQVTLSCSPISGHRSVSWYQQTPGQGLQFLFEYFSETQRNKGNFPGRFSGRQFSNSRSEMNVSTLELGDSALYLCASSSSQETQYFGPGTRLLVL.

V gene TRBV30 combines with J gene TRBJ2-1; 9 nucleotides align to TRBD2. Losses at the gene ends were 3 bases for V and 1 base for J; bases not matched to a gene: 13. The germline gives CDR1 GTSNPN, CDR2 SVGIG (reference sequence). The CDR3 is made up of 18 amino acids. CDR3 nucleotide sequence: TGTGCCTGGAGGGTCCGGGGGCGGGGGGGCCGATCCTACAATGAGCAGTTCTTC. It encodes CAWRVRGRGGRSYNEQFF.

The V and J genes are TRBV30 and TRBJ1-4; no clear D gene. V was pared by 3 bases and J by 8 bases, with 13 bases between. The CDR3 runs to 13 residues. CDR1 is GTSNPN, CDR2 SVGIG, per germline (reference sequence). The DNA of the CDR3 is TGTGCCTGGAGAAGCAGGAAAGTAGAAAAACTGTTTTTT. Amino acids: CAWRSRKVEKLFF.

J is TRBJ2-7 and V is TRBV2, with D uncertain. The CDR3 spans 13 residues. CDR1 is SNHLY and CDR2 is FYNNEI in the germline V gene. Trimming took 4 bases from V and 3 from J, leaving 10 bases between them. CDR3 in DNA: TGTGCCAGCAGTGTCCTCTTTATCTACGAGCAGTACTTC. It encodes CASSVLFIYEQYF.

The J gene is TRBJ2-3, the V gene TRBV5-5, with TRBD2 as a possible D gene (6 bases). V gave up 5 bases and J gave up 1 base, with 14 bases separating them. Germline V gives CDR1 SGHKS, CDR2 YYEKEE (reference sequence). The CDR3 runs to 15 residues. This chain's CDR3 is CASSSGGSRTDTQYF. The CDR3 coding sequence is TGTGCCAGCAGTTCCGGGGGAAGTCGCACAGATACGCAGTATTTT.

V gene TRBV18 combines with J gene TRBJ2-3, with D possibly matching TRBD1 (5 bases). CDR3 length: 16 amino acids. Trimming took 3 bases from V and 1 from J, leaving 14 bases between them. Germline CDR1 is KGHSH and CDR2 is LQKENI. The CDR3 coding sequence is TGTGCCAGCTCACCTGGACACCCAACGGGCACAGATACGCAGTATTTT. Protein sequence: CASSPGHPTGTDTQYF.

The genes are TRBV6-2 or TRBV6-3 and TRBJ2-2, with D uncertain. The germline V gene encodes CDR1 MNHEY and CDR2 SVGEGT. CDR3 size: 17 residues. With 0 bases removed from V and 1 base from J, the gap between germline ends came to 12 bases. The CDR3 protein is CASSYSLGEKNTGELFF. The CDR3, as DNA: TGTGCCAGCAGTTACTCGCTTGGAGAAAAGAACACCGGGGAGCTGTTTTTT.

This clone was detected a few times. The chain couples TRBV11-2 to TRBJ2-1; D gene ambiguous. Trimming removed 2 bases at V and 10 bases at J, with 12 bases between. The CDR3 extends over 13 amino acids. Germline loops: CDR1 SGHAT, CDR2 FQNNGV. CDR3 sequence (DNA): TGTGCCAGCAGCTTACTTCCGACCGGGGAGCAGTTCTTC. Protein sequence: CASSLLPTGEQFF.

The CDR3 region is CAISSGLAYETQYF. DNA for the CDR3: TGTGCCATCAGTTCGGGACTAGCATATGAGACCCAGTACTTC. The chain employs TRBV10-3 and TRBJ2-5, with TRBD2 identical over 9 bases. V was clipped by 5 bases and J by 5 bases; unmatched bases: 6. This CDR3 contains 14 residues. CDR1 and CDR2 (germline): ENHRY, SYGVKD.

In its sample, this clone was seen a few times. A read error may account for a junction end that differs from germline. The chain recombines TRBV28 with TRBJ2-2, with D tentatively TRBD1 (6 bases). This CDR3 is 14 amino acids long. The V gene's germline CDR1 is MDHEN and CDR2 SYDVKM. CDR3 in amino acids: CASSSTGNNGELFF. The CDR3 DNA sequence: TGTGCCAGCAGCTCAACAGGGAACAACGGGGAGCTGTTTTTT.

Here the CDR3 reads CASRDSKSDTQYF. For the CDR3, the DNA is TGTGCCAGCCGGGACTCCAAGTCAGATACGCAGTATTTT. The V gene is TRBV19, the J gene TRBJ2-3; D may be TRBD2 (6 bases). V lost 9 bases and J lost 4, with 14 bases in between. CDR1 is LNHDA and CDR2 is SQIVND in the germline V gene (reference sequence). The CDR3 length is 13 residues.

This clone appeared once. The chain couples TRBV24-1 to TRBJ2-1; a possible D gene is TRBD2 (5 bases). This CDR3 region has 13 residues. V was shortened by 5 bases and J by 8 bases, with 12 bases between the two germline ends. Looked up from germline, CDR1 is KGHDR and CDR2 is SFDVKD. Here the CDR3 reads CATSGSGYDEQFF. In nucleotides, the CDR3 is TGTGCCACCAGTGGGTCGGGGTACGATGAGCAGTTCTTC.

The rearrangement uses TRBV6-2 or TRBV6-3 and TRBJ2-7; TRBD1 matches at 7 bases. This CDR3 has 14 amino acids. Looked up from germline, CDR1 is MNHEY and CDR2 is SVGEGT. V lost 4 bases to trimming and J lost 5 bases; unmatched junction nucleotides: 8. The CDR3: CASSLRQGNNEQYF. The CDR3 DNA sequence: TGTGCCAGCAGTTTGCGACAGGGTAACAACGAGCAGTACTTC.

The chain combines TRBV5-1 with TRBJ2-3; D might be TRBD1 (6 bases). Germline V gene lookup returns CDR1 SGHRS and CDR2 YFSETQ. The CDR3 has 15 residues. Trimming left V 2 bases short and J 3 bases short, with 13 bases between. CDR3 loop: CASSLQGFSTDTQYF. As DNA, the CDR3 is TGCGCCAGCAGCTTACAGGGCTTTTCGACAGATACGCAGTATTTT.

This chain connects TRBV12-3 or TRBV12-4 to TRBJ1-2; D remains unclear. The CDR3 extends over 13 amino acids. The ends were cut back, 2 bases at V and 3 bases at J, with 7 bases in the middle. The CDR3 protein is CASSLRADYGYTF. The CDR3, as DNA: TGTGCCAGCAGTTTACGTGCAGACTATGGCTACACCTTC.

This clone was found once. The chain couples TRBV30 to TRBJ2-7; 9 nucleotides line up with TRBD1. Trimming removed 8 bases from V and 4 bases from J; junction bases left unmatched: 6. The CDR3 is 12 amino acids. Germline V gene lookup returns CDR1 GTSNPN and CDR2 SVGIG (reference sequence). In DNA, the CDR3 is TGTGCCAGTGGACAGGGGTCATACGAGCAGTACTTC. It yields the protein CASGQGSYEQYF.

This clone was seen a few times. The chain is built from TRBV21-1 and TRBJ2-1; the D call TRBD1 from the table was never checked on the DNA. TRBV21-1 is a pseudogene. The CDR3 spans 16 residues. CDR3 DNA sequence: TGTGCCAGCAGCGCCTCCGGGGACAGGGGGCACAATGAGCAGTTCTTC. Protein product: CASSASGDRGHNEQFF.

This chain connects TRBV20-1 to TRBJ1-2, with D tentatively TRBD1 (5 bases). The CDR3 contains 12 residues. Germline V CDR1 and CDR2: DFQATT, SNEGSKA (reference sequence). V shed 3 bases and J shed 1 base, with 6 bases lying between them. The CDR3 DNA is TGCAGTGCTAGTGACAGTAACTATGGCTACACCTTC. It yields the protein CSASDSNYGYTF.

This chain joins TRBV5-4 and TRBJ2-3, with TRBD2 identical over 7 bases. CDR1 SGHNT and CDR2 YYREEE come from the germline V gene (reference sequence). The CDR3 runs 14 residues. The V and J ends lost 4 bases and 2 bases, in that order; junction bases with no gene match: 4. The CDR3 nucleotides are TGTGCCAGCAGCAACCGGGACTACACAGATACGCAGTATTTT. Translating it yields CASSNRDYTDTQYF.

V gene TRBV2 combines with J gene TRBJ1-2; perhaps TRBD1 as D (6 bases). The CDR3 consists of 13 residues. Germline CDR1 SNHLY, CDR2 FYNNEI. V was pared by 3 bases and J by 8 bases, with 13 bases between. CDR3 in amino acids: CASSDSGDGGYTF. The CDR3 DNA follows: TGTGCCAGCAGTGACTCAGGGGATGGGGGCTACACCTTC.